This T cell receptor beta chain is from a study of blood T cell repertoires in COVID-19. CDR3 size: 16 residues. With V trimmed by 4 bases and J by 6 bases, 4 bases remained unmatched. Germline lookup yields CDR1 KGHDR and CDR2 SFDVKD. This table comes from immunoSEQ multiplex PCR, and its TCRdb copy is limited to in-frame clones, with some not included. The sample lists approximately 200,000 clones, about 82% seen once, with over 7% in the top ten. Input material: PBMCs or T cells enriched from blood (not recorded which). This chain uses TRBV24-1 with TRBJ2-1; 14 bases agree with TRBD2. The sequence was obtained from a woman in her 30s who had recovered from COVID-19. CDR3 amino acids: CATSDLGLAGVNEQFF. The CDR3, as DNA: TGTGCCACCAGTGACCTGGGACTAGCGGGAGTCAATGAGCAGTTCTTC.